Shown below are 20 T cell receptor beta chains from a single sample sequenced in a study of T cells after yellow fever vaccination. TCRdb analysed the 5' RACE reads with MiXCR anew, one entry per CDR3 protein. The top ten clones hold 1% to 1.2% of a sample with under 300,000 distinct CDR3 sequences, 6.5% to 7.5% of them seen once. The sample here was CD4+ T cells sorted from PBMCs, taken on the day of the yellow fever booster vaccination. The receptors were sampled from a young man who received the YFV17D yellow fever vaccine.

Remarks on this clonotype: A much larger clone differs by one base, so this may be a read error. The chain joins TRBV7-6 to TRBJ2-3; 8 nucleotides match TRBD1. The CDR3 extends over 15 amino acids. Trimming took 4 bases from V and 4 from J; bases not matched to a gene: 7. Per the germline V gene, CDR1 is SGHVS and CDR2 is FNYEAQ. The CDR3 region is CASSWSGQGPDTQYF. In DNA, the CDR3 is TGTGCCAGCAGCTGGAGCGGACAGGGTCCAGATACGCAGTATTTT.

This clonotype occurred many times. The chain couples TRBV18 to TRBJ2-5; TRBD2 matches at 7 bases. The CDR3 covers 15 residues. The V gene's germline CDR1 is KGHSH and CDR2 LQKENI. Losses at the gene ends were 3 bases for V and 5 bases for J; bases not matched to a gene: 9. The CDR3 loop is CASSPTGGSWETQYF. The CDR3 DNA sequence: TGTGCCAGCTCACCCACCGGCGGGAGTTGGGAGACCCAGTACTTC.

This clonotype has only a few counts. The chain has TRBV5-4 and TRBJ2-3; 10 bases are a match to TRBD1. Germline trimming cut 5 bases from V and 6 bases from J; bases unmatched to any gene: 0. Germline V gene data show CDR1 as SGHNT and CDR2 as YYREEE (reference sequence). There are 12 residues in the CDR3. Here the CDR3 DNA reads TGTGCCAGCAGGGGACAGGGGGATACGCAGTATTTT. It yields the protein CASRGQGDTQYF.

V gene TRBV20-1 combines with J gene TRBJ2-4; no clear D. The CDR3 has 15 residues. The V and J ends lost 0 bases and 1 base respectively, with 10 bases between them. Germline CDR1 DFQATT, CDR2 SNEGSKA (reference sequence). Written as DNA, the CDR3 is TGCAGTGCTAGAGATCCAGCGCTCGCCAAAAACATTCAGTACTTC. Translation: CSARDPALAKNIQYF.

Worth noting for this clonotype: A much larger clone lies one base from this, so it may be a read error. V is TRBV11-2 and J is TRBJ2-5, with D perhaps TRBD1 (5 bases). V lost 5 bases to trimming and J lost 5 bases, with 15 bases between them. From germline, CDR1 is SGHAT and CDR2 FQNNGV. There are 14 residues in the CDR3. CDR3 bases: TGTGCCAGCAGCGACCCAAGAGGACATGAGACCCAGTACTTC. Encoded protein: CASSDPRGHETQYF. Looking up the rest from reference TRBV11-2 and TRBJ2-5 gives the full variable domain: EAGVAQSPRYKIIEKRQSVAFWCNPISGHATLYWYQQILGQGPKLLIQFQNNGVVDDSQLPKDRFSAERLKGVDSTLKIQPAKLEDSAVYLCASSDPRGHETQYFGPGTRLLVL.

This clonotype was counted a few times. The chain links TRBV28 to TRBJ1-1; TRBD1 is a possible D gene (6 bases). The V gene lost 3 bases and the J gene lost 5 bases, with 19 bases spanning the gap. Germline V gives CDR1 MDHEN, CDR2 SYDVKM. This CDR3 contains 16 residues. CDR3 sequence: CASSFSGGLSDTEAFF. CDR3 in DNA: TGTGCCAGCAGTTTTAGCGGGGGGCTGAGTGATACTGAAGCTTTCTTT.

This chain joins TRBV12-3 or TRBV12-4 and TRBJ2-1, with D possibly being TRBD2 (5 bases). This CDR3 is built from 14 residues. Trimming took 5 bases from V and 4 from J, leaving 12 bases between them. DNA of the CDR3: TGTGCCAGCAGTCCTACTAGAGAATACAATGAGCAGTTCTTC. As protein: CASSPTREYNEQFF.

The chain couples TRBV15 to TRBJ2-5, with D possibly TRBD1 on 5 matching bases. The CDR3 is 16 amino acids. CDR1 is LNHNV, CDR2 YYDKDF, per germline (reference sequence). V dropped 5 bases and J dropped 4 bases, with 20 bases sitting between them. The CDR3 reads CATSYLPAGLGETQYF. The DNA of the CDR3 is TGTGCCACCAGCTACCTTCCCGCAGGGTTGGGAGAGACCCAGTACTTC. Full variable domain (rest looked up from reference TRBV15 and TRBJ2-5): DAMVIQNPRYQVTQFGKPVTLSCSQTLNHNVMYWYQQKSSQAPKLLFHYYDKDFNNEADTPDNFQSRRPNTSFCFLDIRSPGLGDTAMYLCATSYLPAGLGETQYFGPGTRLLVL.

V gene TRBV7-2 combines with J gene TRBJ2-1; tentatively, D is TRBD1 or TRBD2 (6 bases each). CDR1 is SGHTA, CDR2 FQGNSA, per germline. The CDR3 runs 14 residues. V lost 5 bases and J 8 bases, leaving 16 bases between the germline ends. The CDR3: CASSPRVGGHEQFF. The CDR3 bases are TGTGCCAGCAGCCCCCGGGTCGGGGGCCATGAGCAGTTCTTC.

This clonotype was recorded many times. At one end the junction does not follow the germline gene, possibly because of a read error. The chain couples TRBV6-1 to TRBJ2-7, with 10 nucleotides matching TRBD1. The CDR3 has 14 residues. CDR1 is MNHNS and CDR2 is SASEGT in the germline V gene. The CDR3 region has the DNA TGCGGCACGGTTGGGACAGGGGTCCGGGGCGAGCAGTACTTC. Its protein is CGTVGTGVRGEQYF.

This clonotype was seen at least ten times. The rearrangement joins TRBV5-1 to TRBJ2-5; TRBD2 agrees at 8 bases. The CDR3 length is 14 residues. In germline, CDR1 is SGHRS, CDR2 YFSETQ. The trim removed 1 base at V and 4 bases at J, leaving 3 bases unmatched. The CDR3 spells CASSLKLAGETQYF. For the CDR3, the DNA is TGCGCCAGCAGCTTGAAGCTAGCGGGAGAGACCCAGTACTTC.

This clonotype was seen a handful of times. The chain couples TRBV4-3 to TRBJ1-2, with 8 bases fitting TRBD1. In germline, CDR1 is LGHNA, CDR2 YSLEER. This CDR3 spans 16 amino acids. V lost 0 bases and J lost 3; bases outside the gene matches: 6. The CDR3 coding sequence is TGCGCCAGCAGCCAAGATCGACAGGGGTTTTACTATGGCTACACCTTC. Translating it yields CASSQDRQGFYYGYTF.

This clonotype has a handful of counts. The CDR3 DNA is TGTGCCAGCAGTCGAGGGGGGGCGTACTACGAGCAGTACTTC. It yields the protein CASSRGGAYYEQYF. The V call is TRBV13, the J call TRBJ2-7; D possibly corresponds to TRBD2 (7 bases). There are 14 residues in the CDR3. Per germline, CDR1 PRHDT and CDR2 FYEKMQ (reference sequence). The V end was cut by 6 bases, the J end by 3 bases, with 15 bases between.

The CDR3 DNA sequence: TGTGCCAGCAGAGGAAGCTCTGGGGCCAACGTCCTGACTTTC. Protein product: CASRGSSGANVLTF. This chain links TRBV9 with TRBJ2-6; D unresolved. The CDR3 contains 14 residues. V was cut by 5 bases and J by 0 bases, with 6 bases left in between. The V gene's germline CDR1 is SGDLS and CDR2 YYNGEE.

Many counts were recorded for this clonotype. The chain carries TRBV6-2 or TRBV6-3 and TRBJ2-5; 7 positions match TRBD1. V lost 1 base and J lost 13; bases outside the gene matches: 6. CDR1 is MNHEY and CDR2 is SVGEGT in the germline V gene. This CDR3 has 12 amino acids. CDR3 sequence reads: CASSYYSGTAYF. The CDR3 DNA is TGTGCCAGCAGTTACTATTCCGGGACAGCGTACTTC.

This clonotype was detected ten times or more. V and J are TRBV30 and TRBJ2-1, with D tentatively TRBD1 or TRBD2 (5 bases each). The CDR3 totals 13 residues. Looked up from germline, CDR1 is GTSNPN and CDR2 is SVGIG (reference sequence). V lost 2 bases to trimming and J lost 6 bases, with 11 bases between them. The CDR3 coding sequence is TGTGCCTGGAGTCTCCAGGGACCCAATGAGCAGTTCTTC. Translated, it gives CAWSLQGPNEQFF.

V gene TRBV5-1 combines with J gene TRBJ2-7; 10 bases map to TRBD1. CDR1 is SGHRS, CDR2 YFSETQ, per germline. This CDR3 comprises 16 residues. Germline trimming cut 0 bases from V and 3 bases from J; bases unmatched to any gene: 6. DNA for the CDR3: TGCGCCAGCAGCTTGGAAGGGACAGGGGTCTACTACGAGCAGTACTTC. It specifies CASSLEGTGVYYEQYF.

This clonotype has more than one count but fewer than ten. This chain joins TRBV14 and TRBJ2-1, with D perhaps matching TRBD1 or TRBD2 (5 bases each). V was clipped by 6 bases and J by 9 bases, with 9 bases between them. There are 11 residues in the CDR3. Germline V gene sequence: CDR1 SGHDN, CDR2 FVKESK. CDR3 DNA sequence: TGTGCCAGCAGTACGGGACGTGAGCAGTTCTTC. Protein: CASSTGREQFF.

This clonotype was counted a few times. The rearrangement joins TRBV19 to TRBJ2-5; D perhaps matches TRBD1 (6 bases). V shed 4 bases and J shed 4 bases, with 13 bases lying between them. From germline, CDR1 is LNHDA and CDR2 SQIVND (reference sequence). This CDR3 spans 14 amino acids. The CDR3 region has the DNA TGTGCCAGTAGTAAACAGGGAAAGGCAGAGACCCAGTACTTC. As protein: CASSKQGKAETQYF.

This clonotype was counted between two and nine times. This chain links TRBV19 with TRBJ1-6; D possibly corresponds to TRBD1 (6 bases). The length of the CDR3 is 18 residues. Germline assignment: CDR1 LNHDA and CDR2 SQIVND (reference sequence). V was pared by 3 bases and J by 7 bases, with 22 bases between. CDR3 protein: CASSIGGTGGRRNSPLHF. CDR3 DNA: TGTGCCAGTAGTATCGGCGGTACCGGGGGGCGGCGGAATTCACCCCTCCACTTT.